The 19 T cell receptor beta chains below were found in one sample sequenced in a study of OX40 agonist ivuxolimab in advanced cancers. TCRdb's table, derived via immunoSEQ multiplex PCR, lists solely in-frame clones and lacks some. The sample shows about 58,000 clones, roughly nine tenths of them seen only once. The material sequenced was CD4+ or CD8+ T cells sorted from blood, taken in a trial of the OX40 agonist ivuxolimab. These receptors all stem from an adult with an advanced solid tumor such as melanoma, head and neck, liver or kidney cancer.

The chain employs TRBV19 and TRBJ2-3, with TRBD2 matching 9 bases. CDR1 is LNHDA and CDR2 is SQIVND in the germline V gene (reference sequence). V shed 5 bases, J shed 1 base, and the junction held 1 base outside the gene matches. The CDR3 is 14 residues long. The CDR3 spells CASSWTSGTDTQYF. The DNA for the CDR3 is TGTGCCAGTAGTTGGACTAGCGGCACAGATACGCAGTATTTT.

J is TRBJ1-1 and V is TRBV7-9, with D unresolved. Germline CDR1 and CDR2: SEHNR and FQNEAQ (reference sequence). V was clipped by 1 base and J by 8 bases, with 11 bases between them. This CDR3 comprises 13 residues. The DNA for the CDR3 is TGTGCCAGCAGCTTAGAGGGCGCGGAAGAAGCTTTCTTT. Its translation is CASSLEGAEEAFF.

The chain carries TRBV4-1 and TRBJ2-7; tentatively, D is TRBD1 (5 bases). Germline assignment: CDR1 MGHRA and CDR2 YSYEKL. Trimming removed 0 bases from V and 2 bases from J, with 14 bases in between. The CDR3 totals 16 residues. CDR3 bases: TGCGCCAGCAGCCAAGAACTAACCTCGACAGCCTACGAGCAGTACTTC. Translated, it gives CASSQELTSTAYEQYF.

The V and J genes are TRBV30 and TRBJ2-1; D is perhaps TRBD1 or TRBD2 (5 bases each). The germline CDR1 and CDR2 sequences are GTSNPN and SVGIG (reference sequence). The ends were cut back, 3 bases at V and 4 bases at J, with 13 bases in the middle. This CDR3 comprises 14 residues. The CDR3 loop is CAWSLGDLYNEQFF. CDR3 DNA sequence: TGTGCCTGGAGCCTAGGGGACCTTTACAATGAGCAGTTCTTC. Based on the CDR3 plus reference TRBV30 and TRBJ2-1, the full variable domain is SQTIHQWPATLVQPVGSPLSLECTVEGTSNPNLYWYRQAAGRGLQLLFYSVGIGQISSEVPQNLSASRPQDRQFILSSKKLLLSDSGFYLCAWSLGDLYNEQFFGPGTRLTVL.

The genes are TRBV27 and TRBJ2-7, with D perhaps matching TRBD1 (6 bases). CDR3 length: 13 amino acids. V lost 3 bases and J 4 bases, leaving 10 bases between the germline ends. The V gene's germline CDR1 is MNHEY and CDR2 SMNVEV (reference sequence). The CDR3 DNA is TGTGCCAGCAGTTTTGGACAGAGTTACGAGCAGTACTTC. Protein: CASSFGQSYEQYF.

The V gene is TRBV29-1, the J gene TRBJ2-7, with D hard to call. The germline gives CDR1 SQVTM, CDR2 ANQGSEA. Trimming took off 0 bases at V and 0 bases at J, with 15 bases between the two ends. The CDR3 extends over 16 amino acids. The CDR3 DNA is TGCAGCGTTGAAGAGAGGACCGGGTCTAGCTCCTACGAGCAGTACTTC. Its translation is CSVEERTGSSSYEQYF.

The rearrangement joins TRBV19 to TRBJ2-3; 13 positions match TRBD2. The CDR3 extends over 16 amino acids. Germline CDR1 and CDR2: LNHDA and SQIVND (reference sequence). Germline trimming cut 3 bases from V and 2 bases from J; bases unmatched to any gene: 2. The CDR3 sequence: CASSMGTSGATDTQYF. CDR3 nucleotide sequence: TGTGCCAGTAGTATGGGGACTAGCGGGGCCACAGATACGCAGTATTTT.

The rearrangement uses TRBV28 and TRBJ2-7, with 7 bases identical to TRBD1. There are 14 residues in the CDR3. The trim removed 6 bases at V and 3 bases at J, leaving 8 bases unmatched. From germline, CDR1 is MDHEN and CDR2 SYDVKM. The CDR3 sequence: CASSPGTAFYEQYF. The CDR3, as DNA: TGTGCCAGCAGCCCAGGGACAGCGTTCTACGAGCAGTACTTC.

DNA of the CDR3: TGTGCCAGCAGTGAAGAGACTAGCGCGGTCTACGAGCAGTACTTC. It encodes CASSEETSAVYEQYF. The chain joins TRBV2 to TRBJ2-7; 8 nucleotides agree with TRBD2. The CDR3 spans 15 residues. Trimming took 1 base from V and 3 from J; bases not matched to a gene: 5. In germline, CDR1 is SNHLY, CDR2 FYNNEI.

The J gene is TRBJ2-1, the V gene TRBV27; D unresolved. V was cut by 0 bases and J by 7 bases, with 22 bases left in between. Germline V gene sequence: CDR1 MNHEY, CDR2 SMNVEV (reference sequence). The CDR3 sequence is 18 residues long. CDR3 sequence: CASSLSLQQWPDWNEQFF. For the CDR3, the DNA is TGTGCCAGCAGTTTATCGTTACAACAGTGGCCAGATTGGAATGAGCAGTTCTTC.

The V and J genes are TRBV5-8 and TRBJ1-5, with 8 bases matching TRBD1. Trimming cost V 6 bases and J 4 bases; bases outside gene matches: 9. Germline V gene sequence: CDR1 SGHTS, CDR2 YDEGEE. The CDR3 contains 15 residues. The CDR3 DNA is TGTGCCAGCACCGTAGGGACAGGTCCAAATCAGCCCCAGCATTTT. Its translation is CASTVGTGPNQPQHF. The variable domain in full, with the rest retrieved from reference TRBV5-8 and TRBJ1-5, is EAGVTQSPTHLIKTRGQQATLRCSPISGHTSVYWYQQALGLGLQFLLWYDEGEERNRGNFPPRFSGRQFPNYSSELNVNALELEDSALYLCASTVGTGPNQPQHFGDGTRLSIL.

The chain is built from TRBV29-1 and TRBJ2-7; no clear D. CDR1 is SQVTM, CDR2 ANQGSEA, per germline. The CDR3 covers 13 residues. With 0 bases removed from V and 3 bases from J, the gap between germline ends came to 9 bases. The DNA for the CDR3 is TGCAGCGTTGAAGACACTTCGGGCTACGAGCAGTACTTC. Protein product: CSVEDTSGYEQYF.

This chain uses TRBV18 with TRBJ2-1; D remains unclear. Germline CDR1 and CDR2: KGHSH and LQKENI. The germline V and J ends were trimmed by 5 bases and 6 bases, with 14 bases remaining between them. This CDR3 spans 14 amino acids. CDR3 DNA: TGTGCCAGCTCATCTCCGACATACCCCAATGAGCAGTTCTTC. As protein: CASSSPTYPNEQFF.

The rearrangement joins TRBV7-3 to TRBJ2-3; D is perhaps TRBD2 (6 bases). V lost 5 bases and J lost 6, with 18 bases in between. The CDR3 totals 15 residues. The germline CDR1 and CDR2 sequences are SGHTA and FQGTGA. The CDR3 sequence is CASSRNLGTLDTQYF. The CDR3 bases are TGTGCCAGCAGCCGAAATCTAGGGACTTTGGATACGCAGTATTTT.

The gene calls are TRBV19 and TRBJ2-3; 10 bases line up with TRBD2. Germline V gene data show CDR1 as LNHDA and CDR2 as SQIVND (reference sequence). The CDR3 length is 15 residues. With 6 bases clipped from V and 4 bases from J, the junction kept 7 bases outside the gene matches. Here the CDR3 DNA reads TGTGCCAGTAGATCTAGCGGGAGTTGGGCAGATACGCAGTATTTT. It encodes CASRSSGSWADTQYF.

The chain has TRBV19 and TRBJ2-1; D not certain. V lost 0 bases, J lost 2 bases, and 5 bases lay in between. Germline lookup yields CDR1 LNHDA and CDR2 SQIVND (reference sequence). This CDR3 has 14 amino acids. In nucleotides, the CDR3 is TGTGCCAGTAGTATAGAGAATCCCTACAATGAGCAGTTCTTC. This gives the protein CASSIENPYNEQFF.

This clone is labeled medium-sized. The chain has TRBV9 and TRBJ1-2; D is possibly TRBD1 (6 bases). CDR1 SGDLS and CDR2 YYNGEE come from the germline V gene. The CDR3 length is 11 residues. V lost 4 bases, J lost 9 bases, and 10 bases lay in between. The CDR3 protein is CASSSGGSYTF. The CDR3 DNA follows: TGTGCCAGCAGCTCTGGGGGCAGCTACACCTTC.

CDR3 DNA sequence: TGCGCCAGCGACCAGGGGGGACAGGGAATGCCCCTCTCCTACGAGCAGTACTTC. Its translation: CASDQGGQGMPLSYEQYF. The chain carries TRBV23-1 and TRBJ2-7; 9 bases fit TRBD1. TRBV23-1 is assigned to the ORF class and has an uncertain function. Trimming took 8 bases from V and 0 from J; bases not matched to a gene: 17. The CDR3 extends over 18 amino acids.

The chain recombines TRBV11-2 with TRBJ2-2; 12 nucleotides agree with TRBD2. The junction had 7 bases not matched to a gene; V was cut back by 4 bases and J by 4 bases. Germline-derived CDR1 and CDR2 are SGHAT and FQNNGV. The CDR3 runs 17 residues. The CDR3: CASSYSSGRAGTGELFF. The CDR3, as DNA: TGTGCCAGCAGCTACTCTAGCGGGAGGGCCGGCACCGGGGAGCTGTTTTTT.